This TCR beta chain was found in a study of CD8 T cells in Susac syndrome. With 2 bases removed from V and 3 bases from J, the gap between germline ends came to 13 bases. The CDR3 is made up of 15 amino acids. CDR1 and CDR2 (germline): SGDLS, YYNGEE. The sequenced target, TCR beta, came from blood CD8+ and CD4+ T cells. Patients with stable or active relapsing-remitting disease, all of them treatment-naive, made up the multiple sclerosis controls. The TEMRA cells underwent FACS enrichment, while the CD8+ and CD4+ T cells underwent negative isolation. After extraction with the RNeasy kit, roughly 0.5 to 1 ug of the RNA was reverse transcribed using random hexamers. With immunoSEQ multiplex PCR, TCR beta CDR3 was amplified across 54 Vbeta and 13 Jbeta. TCRdb reanalysed the immunoSEQ multiplex PCR reads using MiXCR and keeps one entry per CDR3 protein. This table has a few hundred thousand distinct CDR3 sequences, roughly nine tenths appearing once.

The sample was CD8+ T cells from PBMCs. The sequence was obtained from a human donor with multiple sclerosis. The chain joins TRBV9 to TRBJ2-3, with D perhaps being TRBD1 or TRBD2 (5 bases each). The CDR3 sequence is CASSVDGKGTDTQYF. The CDR3 nucleotides read TGTGCCAGCAGCGTGGACGGGAAGGGGACAGATACGCAGTATTTT.